This T cell receptor beta chain comes out of a study of T cells in Graves' hyperthyroidism and ophthalmopathy. General study findings and limits: Onset of ophthalmopathy came a median 6.5 months after the model predicted it.

PBMCs were obtained from 10 ml fresh peripheral blood. As to this clonotype: Its cognate antigen is unknown.

Amplification targeted TCR beta CDR3 regions from RNA transcripts. TCR CDR3 underwent first-round RT-PCR with the HTBI primer set. TCRdb reprocessed the multiplex PCR reads via MiXCR and lists one record per CDR3 protein. The data hold about 560,000 distinct CDR3 sequences, with over 15% observed a single time. Germline assignment: CDR1 MNHEY and CDR2 SMNVEV (reference sequence). The V and J ends lost 2 bases and 3 bases respectively, with 10 bases between them. The CDR3 loop spans 14 amino acids. Specimen: blood. The chain combines TRBV27 with TRBJ1-2; a possible D gene is TRBD1 (6 bases). The receptor was isolated from a woman aged 18-29 years with Graves' hyperthyroidism. This chain's CDR3 is CASSLNRADYGYTF. The CDR3 DNA reads as TGTGCCAGCAGTTTAAACAGGGCGGACTATGGCTACACCTTC.